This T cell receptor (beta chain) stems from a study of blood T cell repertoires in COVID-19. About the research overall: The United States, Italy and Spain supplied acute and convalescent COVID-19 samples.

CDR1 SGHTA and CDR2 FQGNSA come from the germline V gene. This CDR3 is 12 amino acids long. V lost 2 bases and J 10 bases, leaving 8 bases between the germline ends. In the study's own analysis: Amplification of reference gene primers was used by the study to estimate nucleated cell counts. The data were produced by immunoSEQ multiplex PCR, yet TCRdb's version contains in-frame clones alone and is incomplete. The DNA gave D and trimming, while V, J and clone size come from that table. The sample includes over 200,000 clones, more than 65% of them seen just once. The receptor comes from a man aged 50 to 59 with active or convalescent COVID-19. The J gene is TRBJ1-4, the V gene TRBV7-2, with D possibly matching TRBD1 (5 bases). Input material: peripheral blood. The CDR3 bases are TGTGCCAGCAGCTTACCGGGGGGAAAACTGTTTTTT. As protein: CASSLPGGKLFF.